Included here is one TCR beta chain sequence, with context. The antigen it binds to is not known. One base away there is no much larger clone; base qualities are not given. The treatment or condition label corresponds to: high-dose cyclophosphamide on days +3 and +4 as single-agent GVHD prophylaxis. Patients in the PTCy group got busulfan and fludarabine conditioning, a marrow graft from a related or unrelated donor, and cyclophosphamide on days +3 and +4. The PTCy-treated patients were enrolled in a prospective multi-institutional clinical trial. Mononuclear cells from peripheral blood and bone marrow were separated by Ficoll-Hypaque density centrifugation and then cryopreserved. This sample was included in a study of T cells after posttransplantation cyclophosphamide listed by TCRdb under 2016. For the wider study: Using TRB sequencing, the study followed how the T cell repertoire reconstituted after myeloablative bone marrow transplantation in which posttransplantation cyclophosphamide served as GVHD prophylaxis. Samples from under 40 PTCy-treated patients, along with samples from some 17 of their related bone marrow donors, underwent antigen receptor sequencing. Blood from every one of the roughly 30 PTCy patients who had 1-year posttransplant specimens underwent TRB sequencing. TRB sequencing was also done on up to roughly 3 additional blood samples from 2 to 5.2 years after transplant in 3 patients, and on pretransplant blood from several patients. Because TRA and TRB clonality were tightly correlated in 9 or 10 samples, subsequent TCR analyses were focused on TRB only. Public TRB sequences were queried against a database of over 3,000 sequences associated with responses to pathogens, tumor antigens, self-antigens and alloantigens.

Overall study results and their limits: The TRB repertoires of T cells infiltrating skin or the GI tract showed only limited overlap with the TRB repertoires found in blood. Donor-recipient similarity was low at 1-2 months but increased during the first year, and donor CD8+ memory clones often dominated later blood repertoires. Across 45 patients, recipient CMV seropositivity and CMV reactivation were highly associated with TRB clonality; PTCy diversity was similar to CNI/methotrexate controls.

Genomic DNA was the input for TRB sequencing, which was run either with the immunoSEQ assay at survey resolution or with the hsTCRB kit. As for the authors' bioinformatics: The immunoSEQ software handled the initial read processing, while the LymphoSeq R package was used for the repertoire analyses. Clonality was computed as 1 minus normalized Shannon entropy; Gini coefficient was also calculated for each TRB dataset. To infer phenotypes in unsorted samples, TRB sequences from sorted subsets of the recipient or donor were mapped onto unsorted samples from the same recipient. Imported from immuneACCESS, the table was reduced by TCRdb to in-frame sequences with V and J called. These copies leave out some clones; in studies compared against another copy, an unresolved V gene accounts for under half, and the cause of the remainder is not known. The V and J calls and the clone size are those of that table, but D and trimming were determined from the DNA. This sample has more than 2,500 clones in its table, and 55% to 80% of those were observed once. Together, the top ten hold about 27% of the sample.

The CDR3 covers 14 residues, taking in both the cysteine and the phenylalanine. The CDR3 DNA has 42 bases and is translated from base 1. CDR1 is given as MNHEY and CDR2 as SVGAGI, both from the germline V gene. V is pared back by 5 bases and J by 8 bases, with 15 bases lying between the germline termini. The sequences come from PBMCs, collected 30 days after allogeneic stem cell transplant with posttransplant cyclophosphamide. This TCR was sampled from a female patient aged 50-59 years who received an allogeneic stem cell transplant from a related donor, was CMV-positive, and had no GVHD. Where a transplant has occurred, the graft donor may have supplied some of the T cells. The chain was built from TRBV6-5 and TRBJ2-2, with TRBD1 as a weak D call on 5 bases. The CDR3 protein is CASSTAGFRGELFF. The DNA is TGTGCCAGCAGTACTGCAGGGTTCAGGGGGGAGCTGTTTTTT.